Given below is one TCR beta chain in context. The data originate from a study of blood T cell repertoires in COVID-19. Germline CDR1 is SEHNR and CDR2 is FQNEAQ (reference sequence). This CDR3 has 15 residues. Unmatched junction bases numbered 11, after V lost 5 bases and J lost 5 bases. Assay used: immunoSEQ multiplex PCR; TCRdb lists only in-frame clones, some missing. The sample records approximately 250,000 clones, approximately 90% being singletons. Donors were grouped by their self-reported clinical history. The sample taken for sequencing was PBMCs or T cells enriched from blood (not recorded which). The V call is TRBV7-9, the J call TRBJ2-5, with 7 bases aligning to TRBD2. The TCR originated in a man aged 35-49 years who had been exposed to COVID-19. Written as DNA, the CDR3 is TGTGCCAGCAGCACCCGGACTAGAGGAAAGGAGACCCAGTACTTC. The encoded protein is CASSTRTRGKETQYF.